This T cell receptor (beta chain) was obtained from a study of blood T cell repertoires in COVID-19. Study context: The United States, Italy and Spain provided the acute and convalescent COVID-19 samples. PBMCs, B-cell-depleted T cells, or T cells were the source of the cDNA or gDNA that made up the material.

Original analysis: Reference gene primer amplification in the assay estimated nucleated cell counts. Libraries were prepared by immunoSEQ multiplex PCR; TCRdb keeps only in-frame clonotypes and omits some of them. D and trimming were read from the DNA, whereas the V and J calls and clone size are those reported in that table. The profile shows 25,000 or so clones, about 90% of them singletons. This CDR3 is 15 amino acids long. Trimming left V 2 bases short and J 5 bases short, with 14 bases between. Germline V gene data show CDR1 as MNHEY and CDR2 as SVGAGI. The rearrangement joins TRBV6-5 to TRBJ2-3; D is perhaps TRBD2 (5 bases). This clonotype was obtained from a human donor in a cohort sampled during active COVID-19. The material sequenced was peripheral blood. This CDR3 reads CASSYTGLQLDTQYF. CDR3 DNA: TGTGCCAGCAGTTACACCGGACTCCAATTAGATACGCAGTATTTT.